What follows are 6 T cell receptor beta chains derived from one specimen sequenced in a study of neurological immune-mediated disorders. In TCRdb, the 5' RACE reads were re-called with MiXCR into one record per CDR3 protein. The table has fewer than 40,000 distinct CDR3 sequences, about 4.1% seen once; the top ten hold about 23%. The sequencing input was CD4+ T cells from blood. All receptors derive from a woman aged 40 to 55 in good health.

At least ten counts were recorded for this clonotype. The chain employs TRBV12-3 or TRBV12-4 and TRBJ2-1; 8 positions match TRBD2. The trim removed 5 bases at V and 12 bases at J, leaving 12 bases unmatched. This CDR3 comprises 14 residues. The CDR3 region is CASSTGGLWSWQFF. The DNA for the CDR3 is TGTGCCAGCAGTACGGGGGGGCTGTGGTCTTGGCAGTTCTTC.

This clonotype was seen ten or more times. The chain joins TRBV12-3 or TRBV12-4 to TRBJ1-1; D not certain. Trimming removed 6 bases at V and 1 base at J, with 6 bases between. The CDR3 length is 12 residues. The CDR3 sequence: CASSTPNTEAFF. CDR3 coding DNA: TGTGCCAGCAGCACACCGAACACTGAAGCTTTCTTT.

This clonotype has a count of ten or more. The chain couples TRBV20-1 to TRBJ2-3, with TRBD2 as a possible D gene (6 bases). Trimming took off 5 bases at V and 6 bases at J, with 15 bases between the two ends. This CDR3 has 13 residues. Germline CDR1 and CDR2: DFQATT and SNEGSKA (reference sequence). The CDR3 loop is CSAPLGGEDTQYF. The DNA for the CDR3 is TGCAGTGCTCCCCTGGGGGGAGAGGATACGCAGTATTTT.

This clonotype was recorded at least ten times. DNA for the CDR3: TGTGCCAGCAGCCAAGTATTCGGGGGAAGGGCGTACTTC. Translated: CASSQVFGGRAYF. V gene TRBV14 combines with J gene TRBJ2-4; possible D gene TRBD2, 6 bases. The V and J ends lost 1 base and 15 bases respectively, with 16 bases between them. The CDR3 consists of 13 residues. Per the germline V gene, CDR1 is SGHDN and CDR2 is FVKESK.

This clonotype was detected ten times or more. The gene calls are TRBV7-2 and TRBJ2-1; TRBD2 matches at 9 bases. The CDR3 spans 15 residues. V shed 5 bases and J 7 bases; nucleotides not matched to a gene: 9. Germline V lookup: CDR1 SGHTA, CDR2 FQGNSA. CDR3 in DNA: TGTGCCAGCAGCCCCCTAGCGGGACCTACAAATGAGCAGTTCTTC. Its protein product is CASSPLAGPTNEQFF.

This clonotype came up a few times. The V gene is TRBV2, the J gene TRBJ2-7; D gene uncertain. Deletions cut 3 bases from V and 3 bases from J, with 6 bases between. The CDR3 runs to 12 residues. From germline, CDR1 is SNHLY and CDR2 FYNNEI. The CDR3 loop is CASSDTYYEQYF. CDR3 DNA sequence: TGTGCCAGCAGTGACACCTACTACGAGCAGTACTTC.